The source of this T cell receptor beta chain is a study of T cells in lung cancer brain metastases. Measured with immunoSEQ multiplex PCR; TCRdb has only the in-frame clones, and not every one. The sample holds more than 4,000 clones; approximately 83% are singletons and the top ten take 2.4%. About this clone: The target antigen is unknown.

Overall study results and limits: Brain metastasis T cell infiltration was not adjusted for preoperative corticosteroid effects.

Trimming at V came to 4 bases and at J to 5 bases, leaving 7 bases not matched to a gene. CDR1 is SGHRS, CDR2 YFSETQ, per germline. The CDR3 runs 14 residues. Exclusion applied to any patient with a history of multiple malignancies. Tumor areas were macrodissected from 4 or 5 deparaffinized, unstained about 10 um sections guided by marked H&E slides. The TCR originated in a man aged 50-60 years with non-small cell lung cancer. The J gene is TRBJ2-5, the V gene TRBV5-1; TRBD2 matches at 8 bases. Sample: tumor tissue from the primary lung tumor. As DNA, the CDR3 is TGCGCCAGCAGCCCTCTAGGGACTAGGGAGACCCAGTACTTC. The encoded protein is CASSPLGTRETQYF.